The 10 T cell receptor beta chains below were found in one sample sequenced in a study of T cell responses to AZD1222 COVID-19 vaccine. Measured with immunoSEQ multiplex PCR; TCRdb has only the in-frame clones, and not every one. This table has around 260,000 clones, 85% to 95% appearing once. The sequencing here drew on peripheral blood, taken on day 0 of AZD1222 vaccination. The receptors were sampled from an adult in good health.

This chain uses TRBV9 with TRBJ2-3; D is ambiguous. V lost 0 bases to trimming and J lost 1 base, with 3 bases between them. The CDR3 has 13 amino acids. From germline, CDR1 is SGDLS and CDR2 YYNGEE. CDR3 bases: TGTGCCAGCAGCGTAGTGGGCACAGATACGCAGTATTTT. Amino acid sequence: CASSVVGTDTQYF. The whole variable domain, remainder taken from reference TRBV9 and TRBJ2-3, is DSGVTQTPKHLITATGQRVTLRCSPRSGDLSVYWYQQSLDQGLQFLIQYYNGEERAKGNILERFSAQQFPDLHSELNLSSLELGDSALYFCASSVVGTDTQYFGPGTRLTVL.

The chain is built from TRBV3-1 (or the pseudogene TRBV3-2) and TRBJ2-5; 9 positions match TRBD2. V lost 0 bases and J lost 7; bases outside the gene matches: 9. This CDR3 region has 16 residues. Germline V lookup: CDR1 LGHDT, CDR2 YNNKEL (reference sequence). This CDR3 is CASSQESSGIVGTQYF. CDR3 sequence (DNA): TGTGCCAGCAGCCAAGAGTCTAGCGGGATTGTGGGGACCCAGTACTTC.

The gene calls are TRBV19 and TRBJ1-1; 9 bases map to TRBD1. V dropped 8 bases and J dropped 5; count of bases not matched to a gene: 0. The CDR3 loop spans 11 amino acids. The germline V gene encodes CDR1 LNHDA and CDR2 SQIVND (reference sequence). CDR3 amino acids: CASDRGTEAFF. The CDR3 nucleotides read TGTGCCAGTGACAGGGGGACTGAAGCTTTCTTT.

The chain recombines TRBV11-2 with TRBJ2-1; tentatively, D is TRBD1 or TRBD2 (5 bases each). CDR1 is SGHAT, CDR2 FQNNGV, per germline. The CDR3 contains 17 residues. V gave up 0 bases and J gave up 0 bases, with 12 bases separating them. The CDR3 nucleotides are TGTGCCAGCAGCTTAGAGGGACGTACGAGCTCCTACAATGAGCAGTTCTTC. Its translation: CASSLEGRTSSYNEQFF.

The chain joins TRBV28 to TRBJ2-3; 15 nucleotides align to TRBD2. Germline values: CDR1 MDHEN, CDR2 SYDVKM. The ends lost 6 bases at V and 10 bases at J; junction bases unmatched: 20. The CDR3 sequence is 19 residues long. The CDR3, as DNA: TGTGCCAGCAGCTCTGGGACTAGCGGGGGGACGGCCTTGATTATAGCGCAGTATTTT. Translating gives CASSSGTSGGTALIIAQYF.

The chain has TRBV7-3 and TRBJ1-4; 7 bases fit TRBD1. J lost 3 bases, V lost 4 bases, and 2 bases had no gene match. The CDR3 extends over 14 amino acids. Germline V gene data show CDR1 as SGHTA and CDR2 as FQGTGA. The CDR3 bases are TGTGCCAGCAGCTCAGGGGGGCCTAATGAAAAACTGTTTTTT. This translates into CASSSGGPNEKLFF. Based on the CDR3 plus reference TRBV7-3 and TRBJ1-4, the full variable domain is GAGVSQTPSNKVTEKGKYVELRCDPISGHTALYWYRQSLGQGPEFLIYFQGTGAADDSGLPNDRFFAVRPEGSVSTLKIQRTERGDSAVYLCASSSGGPNEKLFFGSGTQLSVL.

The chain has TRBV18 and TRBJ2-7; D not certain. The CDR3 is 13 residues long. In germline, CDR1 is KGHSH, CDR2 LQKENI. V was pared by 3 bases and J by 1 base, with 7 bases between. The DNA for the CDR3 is TGTGCCAGCTCACCCCCTAGGTCCTACGAGCAGTACTTC. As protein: CASSPPRSYEQYF.

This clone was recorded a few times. DNA of the CDR3: TGTGCCAGCAACCCATACCCTAATGGCAATGAGCAGTTCTTC. It encodes CASNPYPNGNEQFF. The chain joins TRBV3-1 (or the pseudogene TRBV3-2) to TRBJ2-1; D is unclear. Looked up from germline, CDR1 is LGHDT and CDR2 is YNNKEL (reference sequence). The CDR3 extends over 14 amino acids. Trimming removed 7 bases at V and 6 bases at J, with 16 bases between.

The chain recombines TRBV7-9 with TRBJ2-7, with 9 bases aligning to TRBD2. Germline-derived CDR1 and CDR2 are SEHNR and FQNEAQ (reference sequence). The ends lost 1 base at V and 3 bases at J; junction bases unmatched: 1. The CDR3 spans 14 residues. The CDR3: CASSLGLADYEQYF. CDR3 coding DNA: TGTGCCAGCAGCTTAGGACTAGCGGACTACGAGCAGTACTTC.

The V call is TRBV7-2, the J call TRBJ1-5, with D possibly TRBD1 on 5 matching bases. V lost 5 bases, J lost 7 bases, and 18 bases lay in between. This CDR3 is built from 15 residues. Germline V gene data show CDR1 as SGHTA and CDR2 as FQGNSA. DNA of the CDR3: TGTGCCAGCAGCCTTAATCAGGGTTTCTGGCAGCCCCAGCATTTT. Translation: CASSLNQGFWQPQHF.